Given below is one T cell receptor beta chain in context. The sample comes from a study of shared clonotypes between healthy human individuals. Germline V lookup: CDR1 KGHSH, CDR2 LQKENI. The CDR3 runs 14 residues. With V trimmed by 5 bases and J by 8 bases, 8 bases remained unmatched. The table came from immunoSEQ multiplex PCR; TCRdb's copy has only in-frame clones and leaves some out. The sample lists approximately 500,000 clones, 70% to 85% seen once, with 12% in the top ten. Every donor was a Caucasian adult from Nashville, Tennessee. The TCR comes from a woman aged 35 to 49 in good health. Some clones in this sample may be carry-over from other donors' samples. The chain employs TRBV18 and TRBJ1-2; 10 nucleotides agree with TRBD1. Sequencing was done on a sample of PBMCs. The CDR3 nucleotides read TGTGCCAGCTCAGCCTCGGGACAGGGGATCGGCTACACCTTC. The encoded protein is CASSASGQGIGYTF.